The next 18 T cell receptor beta chains were all read from a single sample in a study of monozygotic twins with inflammatory bowel disease. For each CDR3 protein, TCRdb gives one entry from its re-call of the 5' RACE reads, without DNA. The sample is made up of approximately 120,000 distinct CDR3 sequences, and the top ten hold 12% of it. The material sequenced was blood. Source of these receptors: a human donor with ulcerative colitis or Crohn's disease, or a healthy co-twin of an affected twin (not recorded which).

The chain combines TRBV6-4 with TRBJ2-2; the D call of TRBD2 rests on TCRdb alone, since no DNA is present to check it. The CDR3 totals 20 residues. Germline values: CDR1 MRHNA, CDR2 SNTAGT. CDR3 sequence reads: CASTGRSGLAGGRSTGELFF.

The chain combines TRBV5-4 with TRBJ2-1; TCRdb lists TRBD2, though no DNA is available to test this call. This CDR3 is built from 15 residues. CDR1 is SGHNT, CDR2 YYREEE, per germline (reference sequence). This chain's CDR3 is CASSLDAARGNEQFF.

The chain couples TRBV20-1 to TRBJ2-5; TCRdb's assignment of TRBD1 cannot be checked, as there is no DNA. This CDR3 contains 12 residues. CDR1 and CDR2 (germline): DFQATT, SNEGSKA (reference sequence). CDR3 in amino acids: CSADDRTETQYF.

The rearrangement joins TRBV5-1 to TRBJ2-2; TCRdb gives TRBD1 as the D gene, but with no DNA this cannot be confirmed. Germline CDR1 reads SGHRS; CDR2 reads YFSETQ. This CDR3 comprises 14 residues. CDR3 amino acids: CASGRDTETGELFF.

The chain uses TRBV5-1 and TRBJ1-2; TCRdb reports TRBD1, a call that lacks DNA to check it against. The CDR3 extends over 15 amino acids. CDR1 and CDR2 from the germline V gene are SGHRS and YFSETQ. CDR3: CASSLEGGSNYGYTF.

The chain couples TRBV6-1 to TRBJ2-3; as DNA is missing, the TRBD1 call by TCRdb cannot be tested. Germline-derived CDR1 and CDR2 are MNHNS and SASEGT. This CDR3 region has 15 residues. The CDR3 protein is CASRALAGQWDTQYF.

The CDR3 region is CSVQRVGPEAFF. The V gene is TRBV29-1, the J gene TRBJ1-1; TCRdb lists TRBD1, though no DNA is available to test this call. The CDR3 is 12 amino acids. Germline loops: CDR1 SQVTM, CDR2 ANQGSEA.

V gene TRBV5-4 combines with J gene TRBJ2-1; the TCRdb D gene call, TRBD2, has no DNA to confirm it. CDR3 size: 16 residues. Germline V CDR1 and CDR2: SGHNT, YYREEE (reference sequence). CDR3 loop: CASRTPFAGGPNEQFF. The full variable domain, rest sourced from reference TRBV5-4 and TRBJ2-1, is ETGVTQSPTHLIKTRGQQVTLRCSSQSGHNTVSWYQQALGQGPQFIFQYYREEENGRGNFPPRFSGLQFPNYSSELNVNALELDDSALYLCASRTPFAGGPNEQFFGPGTRLTVL.

The CDR3 is CASSVVTGGVYEQYF. This chain connects TRBV2 to TRBJ2-7; TCRdb designates TRBD1, a call that cannot be tested without DNA. CDR3 length: 15 amino acids. Germline loops: CDR1 SNHLY, CDR2 FYNNEI.

The V call is TRBV7-3, the J call TRBJ2-1; TCRdb indicates TRBD2, and absent DNA this call remains unverified. CDR3 length: 15 amino acids. Looked up from germline, CDR1 is SGHTA and CDR2 is FQGTGA. The CDR3 here is CASSHSGSGNNEQFF.

CDR3 amino acids: CASGRFTRTDTQYF. The J gene is TRBJ2-3, the V gene TRBV11-2. Germline values: CDR1 SGHAT, CDR2 FQNNGV. CDR3 length: 14 residues.

The V and J genes are TRBV7-9 and TRBJ1-6. The CDR3 loop spans 15 amino acids. In germline, CDR1 is SEHNR, CDR2 FQNEAQ (reference sequence). The CDR3 loop is CASSSTASYNSPLHF.

This chain uses TRBV27 with TRBJ1-5; TCRdb returns TRBD1, unconfirmable since there is no DNA. The germline V gene has CDR1 MNHEY and CDR2 SMNVEV (reference sequence). This CDR3 contains 12 residues. CDR3: CASRTGGQPQHF.

The V call is TRBV6-4, the J call TRBJ2-3; TCRdb's D gene call, TRBD2, goes unchecked for lack of DNA. Per germline, CDR1 MRHNA and CDR2 SNTAGT. The CDR3 loop spans 18 amino acids. This CDR3 reads CASSEFPLAGEGTDTQYF.

The rearrangement links TRBV6-2 or TRBV6-3 to TRBJ2-5. Germline CDR1 and CDR2: MNHEY and SVGEGT. There are 12 residues in the CDR3. The CDR3 region is CASNHYPETQYF.

The CDR3 is CASSLPGHVYGYTF. The chain joins TRBV7-2 to TRBJ1-2; TCRdb's assignment of TRBD1 cannot be checked, as there is no DNA. CDR1 SGHTA and CDR2 FQGNSA come from the germline V gene. This CDR3 region has 14 residues.

The V gene is TRBV6-4, the J gene TRBJ1-3. Germline V gene lookup returns CDR1 MRHNA and CDR2 SNTAGT. The CDR3 is made up of 16 amino acids. The CDR3 sequence: CASSDPGPHSGNTIYF.

The gene calls are TRBV28 and TRBJ2-1; the TCRdb D gene call, TRBD1, has no DNA to confirm it. The CDR3 covers 14 residues. Germline values: CDR1 MDHEN, CDR2 SYDVKM. The CDR3 protein is CASTSPDRDNEQFF.